The 15 T cell receptor beta chains reported below all come from one sample, sequenced in a study of regulatory T cells in long-lasting Graves disease. Combining iRepertoire HTBI primers with Arm-PCR of CDR3 regions, the authors built TCR beta libraries. TCRdb itself ran the multiplex PCR reads through MiXCR, one entry per CDR3 protein. The sample has about 660,000 distinct CDR3 sequences, around 30% seen once. Time point indicated: persistent/refractory GD, antithyroid drugs over 5 years with positive TRAb. Preparation of the TCR library used RNA extracted from PBMCs. This sample comprised peripheral blood mononuclear cells (PBMCs), obtained when the disease was refractory, from a patient treated with antithyroid drugs. Receptor source: a female donor with Graves disease.

V and J are TRBV7-2 and TRBJ1-2; tentative D call: TRBD1 (6 bases). V gave up 3 bases and J gave up 6 bases, with 23 bases separating them. Germline V lookup: CDR1 SGHTA, CDR2 FQGNSA. This CDR3 is 17 amino acids long. The CDR3: CASSFRPPTQGGDGYTF. CDR3 bases: TGTGCCAGCAGCTTTCGTCCCCCGACACAGGGAGGGGATGGCTACACCTTC.

The chain recombines TRBV12-3 or TRBV12-4 with TRBJ1-3; a possible D gene is TRBD1 (5 bases). CDR3 length: 15 amino acids. Between the trimmed V and J ends, which lost 6 bases and 3 bases, there was a span of 15 bases. CDR3 nucleotides: TGTGCCAGCAGGCCGCAGGGATTTGGTGGAAACACCATATATTTT. Translated, it gives CASRPQGFGGNTIYF.

This clonotype was detected only once. V is TRBV19 and J is TRBJ1-5; D is uncertain. V was trimmed by 2 bases and J by 4 bases, leaving 12 bases between them. The CDR3 sequence is 15 residues long. CDR1 is LNHDA, CDR2 SQIVND, per germline (reference sequence). CDR3 in amino acids: CASSITRQPNQPQHF. The CDR3 region has the DNA TGTGCCAGTAGTATAACCCGACAACCAAATCAGCCCCAGCATTTT.

On this clonotype itself: This may be a read error, as it is one base from a much larger clone. The CDR3 end shows no conserved phenylalanine or tryptophan, and so a read error is likely. The chain employs TRBV20-1 and TRBJ2-7, with TRBD1 matching 7 bases. Germline V gene data show CDR1 as DFQATT and CDR2 as SNEGSKA (reference sequence). V was pared by 1 base and J by 2 bases, with 5 bases of the junction left unmatched. This CDR3 has 14 residues. CDR3 sequence (DNA): TGCAGTGCTAGAGCGCCAGGGGGTACCTACGAGCAGTACCTC. Residues: CSARAPGGTYEQYL.

The rearrangement links TRBV18 to TRBJ2-7; no reliable D call. The germline V and J ends were trimmed by 2 bases and 3 bases, with 14 bases remaining between them. The CDR3 spans 15 residues. Germline assignment: CDR1 KGHSH and CDR2 LQKENI. CDR3 residues: CASSPSWTEYYEQYF. In nucleotides, the CDR3 is TGTGCCAGCTCACCATCCTGGACGGAATACTACGAGCAGTACTTC.

Turning to this clonotype: A much bigger clone sits one base away, suggesting this may be a read error. The CDR3 protein is CANSLDISNEQFF. The DNA for the CDR3 is TGTGCCAACAGCTTAGACATATCCAATGAGCAGTTCTTC. V is TRBV7-9 and J is TRBJ2-1; the D is unclear. Germline CDR1 is SEHNR and CDR2 is FQNEAQ (reference sequence). The CDR3 extends over 13 amino acids.

The chain joins TRBV3-1 to TRBJ2-7; no clear D. CDR3 length: 15 amino acids. Trimming removed 0 bases at V and 2 bases at J, with 11 bases between. Germline CDR1 and CDR2: LGHDT and YNNKEL (reference sequence). CDR3 region: CASSQDGLSTYEQYF. The CDR3 DNA is TGTGCCAGCAGCCAAGATGGTCTCAGCACCTACGAGCAGTACTTC.

The table lists this clonotype with many counts. This chain links TRBV2 with TRBJ2-4, with 8 nucleotides matching TRBD2. In germline, CDR1 is SNHLY, CDR2 FYNNEI. After removal of 11 bases from V and 6 bases from J, the junction contained 9 bases not matched to a gene. The CDR3 is made up of 13 amino acids. CDR3 sequence: CAGTGAGGNIQYF. The DNA of the CDR3 is TGTGCCGGGACGGGGGCGGGAGGAAACATTCAGTACTTC.

The genes are TRBV10-3 and TRBJ2-5, with a tentative D call TRBD2 (5 bases). This CDR3 is built from 15 residues. Germline CDR1 and CDR2: ENHRY and SYGVKD. The V and J ends lost 2 bases and 2 bases respectively, with 12 bases between them. The CDR3 loop is CAISEQRSLQETQYF. CDR3 bases: TGTGCCATCAGTGAGCAGCGGAGCCTTCAAGAGACCCAGTACTTC.

This sequence joins TRBV19 and TRBJ2-5; 12 nucleotides line up with TRBD1. The CDR3 loop spans 15 amino acids. V was clipped by 4 bases and J by 5 bases; unmatched bases: 5. CDR1 is LNHDA and CDR2 is SQIVND in the germline V gene (reference sequence). The CDR3 DNA follows: TGTGCCAGTAGTACCACGGGACAGGGGGCGGAGACCCAGTACTTC. It codes for CASSTTGQGAETQYF.

As for this clonotype: This may be a read error, as it is one base from a much larger clone. The J gene is TRBJ1-2, the V gene TRBV28; no clear D. Germline V gene lookup returns CDR1 MDHEN and CDR2 SYDVKM. The CDR3 runs to 15 residues. V lost 1 base, J lost 6 bases, and 15 bases lay in between. The CDR3 DNA reads as TGTGCCAGCAGTTTATTTCAGACGGTAAAACATGGCTACACCTTC. Translation gives CASSLFQTVKHGYTF.

The J gene is TRBJ2-7, the V gene TRBV11-2, with D perhaps being TRBD1 or TRBD2 (5 bases each). Germline V gene data show CDR1 as SGHAT and CDR2 as FQNNGV. This CDR3 comprises 16 residues. With 5 bases removed from V and 0 bases from J, the gap between germline ends came to 17 bases. For the CDR3, the DNA is TGTGCCAGCAGCCCCCGGTGGGGGATTATCTCCTACGAGCAGTACTTC. Protein sequence: CASSPRWGIISYEQYF.

This clonotype was observed at least ten times. In nucleotides, the CDR3 is TGCGCCAGCCATAGAAAAACAGGGGGCTCGACTGAAGCTTTCTTT. Protein product: CASHRKTGGSTEAFF. The rearrangement links TRBV5-1 to TRBJ1-1; 9 bases are shared with TRBD1. Per the germline V gene, CDR1 is SGHRS and CDR2 is YFSETQ. This CDR3 is built from 15 residues. Unmatched junction bases numbered 12, after V lost 7 bases and J lost 5 bases.

This clonotype was observed a few times. V and J are TRBV5-1 and TRBJ1-2; no reliable D call. Germline V gene lookup returns CDR1 SGHRS and CDR2 YFSETQ. V lost 0 bases, J lost 4 bases, and 10 bases lay in between. The CDR3 sequence is 14 residues long. Here the CDR3 DNA reads TGCGCCAGCAGCTTGGAAGGACGGTCCTATGGCTACACCTTC. Translating gives CASSLEGRSYGYTF. Based on the CDR3 plus reference TRBV5-1 and TRBJ1-2, the full variable domain is KAGVTQTPRYLIKTRGQQVTLSCSPISGHRSVSWYQQTPGQGLQFLFEYFSETQRNKGNFPGRFSGRQFSNSRSEMNVSTLELGDSALYLCASSLEGRSYGYTFGSGTRLTVV.

This clonotype was seen repeatedly, ten times or more. The chain recombines TRBV28 with TRBJ1-2; D not resolved. The germline V gene has CDR1 MDHEN and CDR2 SYDVKM. V lost 3 bases to trimming and J lost 8 bases, with 16 bases between them. The CDR3 loop spans 14 amino acids. The CDR3 region has the DNA TGTGCCAGCAGTTTTTCCGAGACCGCTATCGGCTACACCTTC. Its protein product is CASSFSETAIGYTF.